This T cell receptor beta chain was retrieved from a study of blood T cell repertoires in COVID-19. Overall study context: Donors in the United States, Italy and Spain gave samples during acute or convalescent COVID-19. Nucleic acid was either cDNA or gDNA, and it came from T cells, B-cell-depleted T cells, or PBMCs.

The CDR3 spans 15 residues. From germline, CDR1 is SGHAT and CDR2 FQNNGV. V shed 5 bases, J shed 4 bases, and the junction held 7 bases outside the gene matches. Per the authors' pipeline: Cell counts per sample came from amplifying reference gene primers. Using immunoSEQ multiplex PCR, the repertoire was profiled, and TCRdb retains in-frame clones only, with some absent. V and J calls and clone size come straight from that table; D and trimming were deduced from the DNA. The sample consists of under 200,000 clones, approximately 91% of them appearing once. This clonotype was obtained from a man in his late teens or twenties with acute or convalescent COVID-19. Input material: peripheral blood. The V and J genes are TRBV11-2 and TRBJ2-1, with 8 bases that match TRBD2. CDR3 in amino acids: CASSPVAGLYNEQFF. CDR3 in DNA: TGTGCCAGCAGCCCAGTAGCGGGATTATACAATGAGCAGTTCTTC.